This T cell receptor (beta chain) was documented in a study of blood T cell repertoires in COVID-19. Study summary: COVID-19 samples, acute and convalescent, were from the United States, Italy and Spain. Nucleic acid was either cDNA or gDNA, and it came from T cells, B-cell-depleted T cells, or PBMCs.

Germline CDR1 reads LNHNV; CDR2 reads YYDKDF (reference sequence). The CDR3 contains 15 residues. V was trimmed by 0 bases and J by 1 base, leaving 9 bases between them. Authors' methods: Using reference gene primer amplification, nucleated cell counts were estimated. Some clones are missing from TCRdb's copy, which holds only in-frame ones; the method was immunoSEQ multiplex PCR. That table is the source of V, J and clone size, and D and trimming were worked out from the DNA. The table records nearly 200,000 clones, around 84% of them present only once. Source material: peripheral blood. This clonotype originated in a human donor in a cohort sampled during active COVID-19. V and J are TRBV15 and TRBJ1-1, with D tentatively TRBD1 (6 bases). The chain's CDR3 is CATSRDQGRNTEAFF. The DNA of the CDR3 is TGTGCCACCAGCAGAGATCAGGGGAGGAACACTGAAGCTTTCTTT.